These T cell receptor beta chains were read from a single sample in a study of T cell responses to AZD1222 COVID-19 vaccine. The table came from immunoSEQ multiplex PCR; TCRdb's copy has only in-frame clones and leaves some out. The sample shows some 140,000 clones, around 90% of them seen only once. The input for sequencing was peripheral blood, taken on day 0 of AZD1222 vaccination. These receptors were obtained from an adult in good health. Each CDR3 is given without its conserved first and last residue. Not all rows give a size; the values are once, few, many and, for expanded clones, a class.

v_gene	abundance	j_gene	CDR3aa
TRBV4-1	NA	TRBJ1-6	ASSQSGTANSPLH
TRBV4-2	few	TRBJ2-7	ASSPTGQGIYEQY
TRBV15	NA	TRBJ1-2	ATSKGQGLSGYT
TRBV7-8	NA	TRBJ2-5	ASSFFGGFQETQY
TRBV6-1	NA	TRBJ2-3	ASSEGTVLICR
TRBV4-1	NA	TRBJ2-5	ASSQRQEQETQY
TRBV30	NA	TRBJ2-1	AWSVVLGLAGHSSYNEQF
TRBV28	NA	TRBJ2-3	ASSSPGLGGDTQY
TRBV28	NA	TRBJ1-5	ASSLGASRPQH
TRBV7-6	medium-sized	TRBJ2-4	ASSLDSSGGGAKNIQY
TRBV28	NA	TRBJ1-6	ASSSPGGMNNSPLH
TRBV6-2/TRBV6-3	NA	TRBJ2-5	ASSPQGWGETQY
TRBV11-2	NA	TRBJ1-2	ASSLVPGRGGYT
TRBV5-6	NA	TRBJ2-1	ASSFIQGRSYNEQF
TRBV7-8	NA	TRBJ1-5	ASSPRSSTSNQPQH
TRBV28	NA	TRBJ1-3	ASSWRDRVGNTIY
TRBV6-5	NA	TRBJ2-7	ASGLSLYEQY
TRBV9	NA	TRBJ1-3	ASSSDRAGNTIY
TRBV15	NA	TRBJ1-6	ATSREQESSQGGSPLH
TRBV14	NA	TRBJ2-1	ASNQRGGSYNEQF
TRBV5-1	once	TRBJ2-1	ASSWRPSGVSYNEQF
TRBV4-3	NA	TRBJ2-3	ASSQESLAGWTATQY
TRBV12-5	NA	TRBJ1-5	ASGYGGGQPQH
TRBV2	NA	TRBJ2-7	ASSLGQGREQY
TRBV13	NA	TRBJ2-2	ASSLRTSGGPGTGELF
TRBV4-3	NA	TRBJ1-1	ASSQESRGDTEAF